This record covers a single TCR beta chain. Antigen unknown. This specimen belongs to a study of shared clonotypes between healthy human individuals. V trimming: 7 bases; J trimming: 4 bases; junction bases outside the gene matches: 12. Germline V gene lookup returns CDR1 LNHDA and CDR2 SQIVND (reference sequence). This CDR3 contains 15 residues. CD8 memory fractions consisted of CD45RO+ and CCR7-negative CD45RA+ TemRA cells together. Deep-level settings were used for running the assay. The repertoire was sequenced with immunoSEQ multiplex PCR; TCRdb's copy has only in-frame clones and lacks some. The sample carries about 690,000 clones, around 90% recorded once. Regarding the study as a whole: Non-shared clonotypes were found to have lower generation probabilities than the clonotypes that were shared by all four of the sorted-subset donors.

The receptor's source is a man aged 18 to 35 in good health. Some clones in this sample may be carry-over from other donors' samples. This chain joins TRBV19 and TRBJ1-1, with TRBD1 matching over 7 bases. The sample comprised memory CD8+ T cells from PBMCs. The sample's subset: CD45RO+ cells pooled with CCR7-negative TemRA cells. CDR3 amino acids: CASNNLWGQITEAFF. The DNA of the CDR3 is TGTGCCAGTAATAATCTCTGGGGACAGATCACTGAAGCTTTCTTT.